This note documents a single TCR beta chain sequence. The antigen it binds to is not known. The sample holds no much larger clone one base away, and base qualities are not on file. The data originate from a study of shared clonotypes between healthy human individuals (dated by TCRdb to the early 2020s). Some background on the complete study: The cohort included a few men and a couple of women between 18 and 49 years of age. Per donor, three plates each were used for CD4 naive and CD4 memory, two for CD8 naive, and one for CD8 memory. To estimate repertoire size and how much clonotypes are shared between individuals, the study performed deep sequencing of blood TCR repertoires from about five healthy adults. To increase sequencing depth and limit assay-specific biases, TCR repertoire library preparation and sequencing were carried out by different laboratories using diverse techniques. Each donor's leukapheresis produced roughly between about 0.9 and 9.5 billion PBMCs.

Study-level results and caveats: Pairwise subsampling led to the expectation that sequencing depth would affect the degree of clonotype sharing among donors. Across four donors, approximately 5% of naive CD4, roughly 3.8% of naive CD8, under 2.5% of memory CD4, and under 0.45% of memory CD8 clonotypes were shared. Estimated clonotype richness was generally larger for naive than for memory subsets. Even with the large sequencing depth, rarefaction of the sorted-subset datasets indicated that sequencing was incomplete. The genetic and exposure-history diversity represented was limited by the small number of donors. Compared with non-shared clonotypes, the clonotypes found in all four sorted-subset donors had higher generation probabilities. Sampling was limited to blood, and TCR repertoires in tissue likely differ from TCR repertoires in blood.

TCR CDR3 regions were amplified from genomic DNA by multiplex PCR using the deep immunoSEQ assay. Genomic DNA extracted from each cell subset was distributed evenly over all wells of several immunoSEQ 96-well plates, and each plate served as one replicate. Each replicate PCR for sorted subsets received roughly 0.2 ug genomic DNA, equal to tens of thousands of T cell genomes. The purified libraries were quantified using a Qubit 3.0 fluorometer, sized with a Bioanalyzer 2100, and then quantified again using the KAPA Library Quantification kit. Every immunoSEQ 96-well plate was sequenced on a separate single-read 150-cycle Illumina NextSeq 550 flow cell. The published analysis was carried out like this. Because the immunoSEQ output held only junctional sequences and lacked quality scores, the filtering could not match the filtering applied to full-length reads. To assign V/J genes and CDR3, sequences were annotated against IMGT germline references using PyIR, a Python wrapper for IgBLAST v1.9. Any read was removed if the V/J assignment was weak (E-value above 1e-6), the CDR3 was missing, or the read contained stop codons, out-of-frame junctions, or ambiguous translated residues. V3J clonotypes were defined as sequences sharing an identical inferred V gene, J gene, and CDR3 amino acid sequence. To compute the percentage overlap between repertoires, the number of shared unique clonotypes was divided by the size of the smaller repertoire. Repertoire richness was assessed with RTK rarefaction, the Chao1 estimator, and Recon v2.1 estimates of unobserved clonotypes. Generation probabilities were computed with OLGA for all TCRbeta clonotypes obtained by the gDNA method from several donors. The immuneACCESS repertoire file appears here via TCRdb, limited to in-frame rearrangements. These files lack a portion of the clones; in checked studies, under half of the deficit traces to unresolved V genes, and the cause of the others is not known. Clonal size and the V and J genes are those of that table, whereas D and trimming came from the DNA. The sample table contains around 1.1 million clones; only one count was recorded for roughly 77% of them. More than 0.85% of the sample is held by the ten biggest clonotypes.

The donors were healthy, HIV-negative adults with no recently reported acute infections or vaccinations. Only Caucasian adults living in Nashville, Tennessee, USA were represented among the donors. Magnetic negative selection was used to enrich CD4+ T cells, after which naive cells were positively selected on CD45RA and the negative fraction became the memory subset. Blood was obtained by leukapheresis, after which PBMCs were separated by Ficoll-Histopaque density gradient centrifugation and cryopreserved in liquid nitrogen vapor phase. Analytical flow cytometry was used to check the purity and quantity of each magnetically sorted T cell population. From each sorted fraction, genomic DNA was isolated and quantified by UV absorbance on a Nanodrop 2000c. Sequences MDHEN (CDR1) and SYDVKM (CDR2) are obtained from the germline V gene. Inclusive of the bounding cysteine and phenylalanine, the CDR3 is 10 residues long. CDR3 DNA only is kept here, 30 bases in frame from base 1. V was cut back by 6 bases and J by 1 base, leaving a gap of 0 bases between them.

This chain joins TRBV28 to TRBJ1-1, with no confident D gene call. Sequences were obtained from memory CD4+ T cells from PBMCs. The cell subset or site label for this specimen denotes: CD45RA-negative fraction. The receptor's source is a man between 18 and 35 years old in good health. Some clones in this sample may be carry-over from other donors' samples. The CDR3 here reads CASRNTEAFF. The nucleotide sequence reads TGTGCCAGCAGGAACACTGAAGCTTTCTTT.